The TCR beta chain described here comes from a study of shared clonotypes between healthy human individuals. Study overall: Serving as donors were a couple of women and three men, whose ages spanned 18 to 49.

Terminally differentiated effector memory CD45RA+ cells were left out of the naive CD8 fraction, which was CD45RO-negative and positively selected for CCR7. As handled by the study authors: Junction-only immunoSEQ sequences carried no quality scores, so filtering differed. Some clones are missing from TCRdb's copy, which holds only in-frame ones; the method was immunoSEQ multiplex PCR. That table furnishes V, J and clone size, whereas the DNA furnished D and trimming. The repertoire holds fewer than 700,000 clones, with 85% to 95% as singletons. Germline loops: CDR1 PRHDT, CDR2 FYEKMQ (reference sequence). V was pared by 1 base and J by 3 bases, with 13 bases between. The CDR3 is made up of 15 amino acids. As regards this clone: The antigen remains undetermined.

Study observations and caveats: On the whole, naive subsets had larger estimated richness than memory subsets had. In the sorted subsets, rarefaction showed sequencing was incomplete despite large depth.

The TCR originated in a young woman in good health. Material: naive CD8+ T cells sorted from blood. The chain is built from TRBV13 and TRBJ2-7; D is possibly TRBD1 or TRBD2 (6 bases each). The CDR3 coding sequence is TGTGCCAGCAGCTTAGATGCGGGACAACACTACGAGCAGTACTTC. It translates to CASSLDAGQHYEQYF.